The 27 T cell receptor beta chains given below trace back to one sample, sequenced in a study of CD8 T cells in ankylosing spondylitis. TCRdb used MiXCR to reprocess the 5' RACE reads, holding one entry per CDR3 protein. The table shows a few hundred thousand distinct CDR3 sequences, with 20% to 25% occurring only once. The sample taken for sequencing was blood, either unsorted or a sorted T cell fraction (not recorded which). These TCRs come from a male donor with ankylosing spondylitis or in good health (not recorded which).

This clonotype was found a few times. The chain has TRBV5-5 and TRBJ1-6, with TRBD1 as a possible D gene (5 bases). This CDR3 is 15 amino acids long. Trimming took off 4 bases at V and 5 bases at J, with 13 bases between the two ends. CDR1 is SGHKS and CDR2 is YYEKEE in the germline V gene (reference sequence). In nucleotides, the CDR3 is TGTGCCAGCAGCCCCCAGGGAATTGATAATTCACCCCTCCACTTT. This gives the protein CASSPQGIDNSPLHF.

The chain joins TRBV20-1 to TRBJ2-5; 9 bases fit TRBD1. The CDR3 covers 14 residues. Trimming removed 3 bases from V and 6 bases from J; junction bases left unmatched: 8. Germline V gene sequence: CDR1 DFQATT, CDR2 SNEGSKA (reference sequence). The DNA for the CDR3 is TGCAGTGCTAGCTACAGGGGGCGCGAAAAGACCCAGTACTTC. It specifies CSASYRGREKTQYF.

The chain couples TRBV3-1 to TRBJ2-7; D may be TRBD2 (6 bases). This CDR3 region has 15 residues. Germline CDR1 LGHDT, CDR2 YNNKEL (reference sequence). V was clipped by 4 bases and J by 2 bases, with 15 bases between them. Here the CDR3 reads CASSPRDLKAYEQYF. CDR3 in DNA: TGTGCCAGCAGCCCCCGGGACTTAAAAGCCTACGAGCAGTACTTC.

The genes are TRBV12-3 or TRBV12-4 and TRBJ1-4, with no clear D. Trimming cost V 7 bases and J 10 bases, with 16 bases left between them. The CDR3 totals 13 residues. This chain's CDR3 is CASTIGSQGKLFF. The CDR3 bases are TGTGCCAGCACCATAGGGTCCCAAGGAAAACTGTTTTTT.

The V and J genes are TRBV4-1 and TRBJ2-3; TRBD2 aligns across 8 bases. V shed 2 bases and J 5 bases; nucleotides not matched to a gene: 6. Germline V gene sequence: CDR1 MGHRA, CDR2 YSYEKL. CDR3 length: 15 residues. The CDR3 DNA sequence: TGCGCCAGCAGCCAAATGGGACTAGGGGGAGATACGCAGTATTTT. Residues: CASSQMGLGGDTQYF.

This clonotype was seen a few times. The J gene is TRBJ2-1, the V gene TRBV20-1, with a possible D match to TRBD2 (6 bases). Germline CDR1 and CDR2: DFQATT and SNEGSKA (reference sequence). Trimming stripped 6 bases from V and 0 bases from J, with 18 bases between. The CDR3 contains 16 residues. CDR3 bases: TGCAGTGCAAGGAAACCGGGGGAGAGCTCCTACAATGAGCAGTTCTTC. This codes for CSARKPGESSYNEQFF.

The chain couples TRBV29-1 to TRBJ1-1, with D possibly TRBD1 on 5 matching bases. CDR3 length: 16 residues. In germline, CDR1 is SQVTM, CDR2 ANQGSEA. V dropped 1 base and J dropped 1 base, with 16 bases sitting between them. The CDR3 loop is CSVEGLVRQGNTEAFF. The CDR3 DNA reads TGCAGCGTTGAAGGCTTGGTTAGGCAGGGGAACACTGAAGCTTTCTTT.

The genes are TRBV2 and TRBJ2-7; D tentatively fits TRBD1 or TRBD2 (5 bases each). Looked up from germline, CDR1 is SNHLY and CDR2 is FYNNEI. This CDR3 contains 15 residues. V was shortened by 6 bases and J by 6 bases, with 21 bases between the two germline ends. The CDR3 is CASRGIGGRESEQYF. CDR3 nucleotides: TGTGCCAGCAGGGGGATTGGGGGAAGGGAGAGCGAGCAGTACTTC.

This clonotype has only a few counts. One end of the junction varies from germline; a read error may be responsible. This chain links TRBV7-7 with TRBJ2-5, with 9 bases matching TRBD1. The CDR3 runs 15 residues. The germline gives CDR1 SSHAT, CDR2 FNYEAQ (reference sequence). CDR3 bases: TGTGCTAGCACCAGAACACAGGGGGCAGGAGAGACCCAGTACTTC. Encoded protein: CASTRTQGAGETQYF.

This clonotype appeared a few times. The J gene is TRBJ2-1, the V gene TRBV28, with D uncertain. This CDR3 region has 13 residues. In germline, CDR1 is MDHEN, CDR2 SYDVKM. V was shortened by 3 bases and J by 5 bases, with 8 bases between the two germline ends. CDR3 in DNA: TGTGCCAGCAGTTTGTCTCAGGACAATGAGCAGTTCTTC. Translating it yields CASSLSQDNEQFF.

This clonotype was seen only a few times. The V call is TRBV4-1, the J call TRBJ2-1; 7 bases map to TRBD2. The CDR3 extends over 14 amino acids. Germline V CDR1 and CDR2: MGHRA, YSYEKL. J lost 6 bases, V lost 1 base, and 3 bases had no gene match. The CDR3 is CASSQGLAVNEQFF. CDR3 coding DNA: TGCGCCAGCAGCCAAGGTCTAGCGGTCAATGAGCAGTTCTTC.

This sequence joins TRBV9 and TRBJ2-3, with 11 positions matching TRBD2. Germline assignment: CDR1 SGDLS and CDR2 YYNGEE. The CDR3 contains 17 residues. The trim removed 6 bases at V and 2 bases at J, leaving 11 bases unmatched. The CDR3 DNA sequence: TGTGCCAGCACCGCTAGCGGGGGGTCTACCATCACAGATACGCAGTATTTT. Amino acid sequence: CASTASGGSTITDTQYF.

This chain links TRBV18 with TRBJ2-5; the match to TRBD2 covers 7 bases. CDR3 length: 15 amino acids. The germline gives CDR1 KGHSH, CDR2 LQKENI. The V gene end was trimmed by 0 bases and the J gene end by 2 bases; junction bases not matched to a gene: 3. CDR3 sequence: CASSPPLAAQETQYF. CDR3 bases: TGTGCCAGCTCACCACCCCTAGCGGCTCAAGAGACCCAGTACTTC.

This clonotype was counted only a few times. The rearrangement uses TRBV19 and TRBJ2-1; 8 bases are a match to TRBD2. The CDR3 sequence is 16 residues long. Losses at the gene ends were 3 bases for V and 7 bases for J; bases not matched to a gene: 11. Looked up from germline, CDR1 is LNHDA and CDR2 is SQIVND (reference sequence). The CDR3 spells CASSIWAGGLVNEQFF. The CDR3 region has the DNA TGTGCCAGTAGTATTTGGGCGGGGGGCCTCGTTAATGAGCAGTTCTTC.

The chain combines TRBV11-2 with TRBJ2-7; D remains unclear. V shed 5 bases and J shed 0 bases, with 20 bases lying between them. This CDR3 has 17 amino acids. Germline CDR1 reads SGHAT; CDR2 reads FQNNGV. In DNA form, the CDR3 reads TGTGCCAGCAGCCAAGATAACCGGGCCGCTGGCTCCTACGAGCAGTACTTC. Translating it yields CASSQDNRAAGSYEQYF.

This clonotype was seen more than once but under ten times. The chain employs TRBV6-1 and TRBJ2-7, with D possibly TRBD2 on 6 matching bases. This CDR3 is 14 amino acids long. CDR1 and CDR2 from the germline V gene are MNHNS and SASEGT. Trimming removed 7 bases at V and 2 bases at J, with 15 bases between. CDR3 sequence: CASNPGLNTYEQYF. The CDR3 coding sequence is TGTGCCAGCAATCCGGGACTGAACACCTACGAGCAGTACTTC.

The genes are TRBV6-1 and TRBJ1-1, with D hard to call. V was pared by 3 bases and J by 11 bases, with 13 bases between. This CDR3 comprises 12 residues. CDR1 MNHNS and CDR2 SASEGT come from the germline V gene. The CDR3 region is CASSDARVGAFF. The CDR3, as DNA: TGTGCCAGCAGTGACGCTCGGGTAGGGGCTTTCTTT.

The chain combines TRBV9 with TRBJ2-5; 11 bases map to TRBD2. This CDR3 is 15 amino acids long. Germline-derived CDR1 and CDR2 are SGDLS and YYNGEE. Trimming removed 3 bases from V and 2 bases from J; junction bases left unmatched: 3. CDR3 residues: CASSASGGLQETQYF. The CDR3 DNA is TGTGCCAGCAGCGCTAGCGGGGGGCTACAAGAGACCCAGTACTTC.

This chain connects TRBV28 to TRBJ2-5; 13 bases are a match to TRBD2. The CDR3 totals 17 residues. Trimming cost V 5 bases and J 2 bases; bases outside gene matches: 8. Looked up from germline, CDR1 is MDHEN and CDR2 is SYDVKM. CDR3 region: CASSRTSGGVGQETQYF. CDR3 nucleotides: TGTGCCAGCAGTCGGACTAGCGGGGGAGTGGGACAAGAGACCCAGTACTTC.

This clonotype was seen only a few times. The genes are TRBV5-6 and TRBJ2-1; the match to TRBD1 covers 9 bases. The CDR3 is made up of 16 amino acids. Germline assignment: CDR1 SGHDT and CDR2 YYEEEE. Losses at the gene ends were 2 bases for V and 3 bases for J; bases not matched to a gene: 6. The CDR3 region has the DNA TGTGCCAGCAGCTTCTTGAGGACAGGGGTCTACAATGAGCAGTTCTTC. Translation gives CASSFLRTGVYNEQFF.

This clonotype was seen a handful of times. This chain connects TRBV5-4 to TRBJ2-7, with TRBD1 matching 7 bases. The CDR3 has 14 residues. Germline CDR1 SGHNT, CDR2 YYREEE (reference sequence). V shed 3 bases and J 6 bases; nucleotides not matched to a gene: 9. In DNA form, the CDR3 reads TGTGCCAGCAGCTCCAGGGGGTCCCCCTCCGAGCAGTACTTC. Amino acids: CASSSRGSPSEQYF. The variable domain in full, completed from reference TRBV5-4 and TRBJ2-7, reads ETGVTQSPTHLIKTRGQQVTLRCSSQSGHNTVSWYQQALGQGPQFIFQYYREEENGRGNFPPRFSGLQFPNYSSELNVNALELDDSALYLCASSSRGSPSEQYFGPGTRLTVT.

The rearrangement uses TRBV2 and TRBJ2-1; D is tentatively TRBD1 or TRBD2 (5 bases each). This CDR3 is 14 amino acids long. Germline loops: CDR1 SNHLY, CDR2 FYNNEI. V was clipped by 6 bases and J by 6 bases, with 15 bases between them. CDR3 sequence: CASRSWGLINEQFF. For the CDR3, the DNA is TGTGCCAGCAGAAGCTGGGGGTTAATCAATGAGCAGTTCTTC.

This clonotype was picked up a small number of times. This sequence joins TRBV29-1 and TRBJ1-1; weak D call: TRBD1 (5 bases). The CDR3 covers 13 residues. The V end lost 7 bases, the J end lost 4 bases, and 16 bases lay between the germline ends. CDR1 and CDR2 from the germline V gene are SQVTM and ANQGSEA. CDR3 coding DNA: TGCAGCGCACTCGGGGGGAGCGGCACTGAAGCTTTCTTT. It yields the protein CSALGGSGTEAFF.

This clonotype was recorded a few times. Here the CDR3 reads CASIGPRDRASNEQFF. CDR3 coding DNA: TGTGCCAGCATAGGGCCCCGGGACAGGGCGTCTAATGAGCAGTTCTTC. The V call is TRBV2, the J call TRBJ2-1, with TRBD1 matching over 9 bases. With 7 bases clipped from V and 7 bases from J, the junction kept 14 bases outside the gene matches. Germline CDR1 is SNHLY and CDR2 is FYNNEI. The CDR3 runs to 16 residues.

Written as DNA, the CDR3 is TGTGCCCTCGCCGGGGGGGCCACCTACAATGAGCAGTTCTTC. It codes for CALAGGATYNEQFF. The chain couples TRBV28 to TRBJ2-1; 8 nucleotides match TRBD2. The junction had 8 bases not matched to a gene; V was cut back by 11 bases and J by 2 bases. Germline V gene sequence: CDR1 MDHEN, CDR2 SYDVKM. The CDR3 covers 14 residues.

This clonotype was counted only a few times. The chain links TRBV4-1 to TRBJ2-3; no definite D call. The V gene's germline CDR1 is MGHRA and CDR2 YSYEKL. Trimming pared 2 bases from V and 4 bases from J, leaving 7 bases between. The CDR3 length is 13 residues. The CDR3 DNA sequence: TGCGCCAGCAGCCAACCGGGCGCAGATACGCAGTATTTT. This translates into CASSQPGADTQYF.

This clonotype was recorded a few times. The J gene is TRBJ2-7, the V gene TRBV28; no reliable D call. The CDR3 runs to 13 residues. Germline assignment: CDR1 MDHEN and CDR2 SYDVKM. The V gene lost 3 bases and the J gene lost 2 bases, with 8 bases spanning the gap. In nucleotides, the CDR3 is TGTGCCAGCAGTTTCCGGGCAACCTACGAGCAGTACTTC. Encoded protein: CASSFRATYEQYF.